This passage covers 14 T cell receptor beta chains from one sample sequenced in a study of regulatory T cells in long-lasting Graves disease. Arm-PCR of CDR3 regions and iRepertoire HTBI primers were the basis on which TCR beta libraries were built. TCRdb re-called the multiplex PCR reads through MiXCR, storing one row per CDR3 protein. The repertoire holds 350,000 to 500,000 distinct CDR3 sequences, with roughly 15% as singletons. This sample's time point: newly diagnosed GD, antithyroid drugs for less than 3 months. Preparation of the TCR library used RNA extracted from PBMCs. These sequences were also reported in another study, on T cells in Graves' hyperthyroidism and ophthalmopathy.

The sequences come from peripheral blood mononuclear cells (PBMCs), collected at new diagnosis, from a patient treated with antithyroid drugs. The receptor set was obtained from a woman in her 50s with Graves disease.

This clonotype was seen only a few times. The V and J genes are TRBV12-3 or TRBV12-4 and TRBJ1-2; D remains ambiguous. V shed 1 base and J shed 3 bases, with 9 bases lying between them. This CDR3 comprises 14 residues. The CDR3 sequence is CASSLDVRYYGYTF. The CDR3 DNA sequence: TGTGCCAGCAGTTTAGACGTGAGGTACTATGGCTACACCTTC.

This clonotype was counted at least ten times. The chain carries TRBV30 and TRBJ2-3; D gene ambiguous. With 4 bases removed from V and 3 bases from J, the gap between germline ends came to 5 bases. There are 11 residues in the CDR3. The V gene's germline CDR1 is GTSNPN and CDR2 SVGIG (reference sequence). The CDR3 nucleotides are TGTGCCTGGACAGTAACAGATACGCAGTATTTT. Its translation is CAWTVTDTQYF.

This clonotype turned up a few times. The rearrangement uses TRBV7-2 and TRBJ2-7; 8 bases fit TRBD2. The CDR3 runs to 18 residues. CDR1 and CDR2 from the germline V gene are SGHTA and FQGNSA. The junction had 20 bases not matched to a gene; V was cut back by 1 base and J by 9 bases. CDR3 sequence: CASSLGGTSGARRRGQYF. The CDR3, as DNA: TGTGCCAGCAGCTTAGGCGGCACTAGCGGAGCCCGGCGGAGGGGGCAGTACTTC.

The chain is built from TRBV30 and TRBJ2-3, with a weak D call TRBD1 (5 bases). This CDR3 comprises 12 residues. CDR1 is GTSNPN and CDR2 is SVGIG in the germline V gene (reference sequence). Trimming removed 3 bases from V and 11 bases from J, with 15 bases in between. In DNA, the CDR3 is TGTGCCTGGAGCCGGAGCCCAACAGGGCAGTATTTT. It is translated as CAWSRSPTGQYF.

In its sample, this clonotype was seen a few times. At one boundary the junction diverges from the germline segment, which might be a read error. The chain recombines TRBV27 with TRBJ2-3, with D maybe TRBD1 (7 bases). Looked up from germline, CDR1 is MNHEY and CDR2 is SMNVEV (reference sequence). This CDR3 is built from 16 residues. The CDR3 DNA reads TGTGCCAGCGCGAACGATCAGACAGGGCGACGGGAGACCCGGTACTTC. It is translated as CASANDQTGRRETRYF.

V and J are TRBV5-5 and TRBJ2-2; 15 nucleotides line up with TRBD2. In germline, CDR1 is SGHKS, CDR2 YYEKEE (reference sequence). The CDR3 extends over 18 amino acids. V was clipped by 4 bases and J by 4 bases; unmatched bases: 8. CDR3 coding DNA: TGTGCCAGCAGCGAAGGAGGACTAGCGGGAGGGCCCACCGGGGAGCTGTTTTTT. Encoded protein: CASSEGGLAGGPTGELFF. Supplemented by reference TRBV5-5 and TRBJ2-2, the full variable domain reads DAGVTQSPTHLIKTRGQQVTLRCSPISGHKSVSWYQQVLGQGPQFIFQYYEKEERGRGNFPDRFSARQFPNYSSELNVNALLLGDSALYLCASSEGGLAGGPTGELFFGEGSRLTVL.

The chain recombines TRBV9 with TRBJ1-1, with D unresolved. Trimming cost V 4 bases and J 1 base, with 11 bases left between them. CDR1 and CDR2 (germline): SGDLS, YYNGEE. The CDR3 sequence is 14 residues long. The DNA of the CDR3 is TGTGCCAGCAGCACTTTGATCGGGAACACTGAAGCTTTCTTT. Its translation: CASSTLIGNTEAFF.

The chain carries TRBV7-3 and TRBJ2-2; D is unresolved. The V gene lost 8 bases and the J gene lost 2 bases, with 12 bases spanning the gap. Germline lookup yields CDR1 SGHTA and CDR2 FQGTGA. The CDR3 has 14 amino acids. CDR3 DNA sequence: TGTGCCAGCCGAGGCCCTTTAAACACCGGGGAGCTGTTTTTT. Amino acids: CASRGPLNTGELFF.

This chain uses TRBV24-1 with TRBJ2-1; maybe TRBD1 (5 bases). CDR1 is KGHDR and CDR2 is SFDVKD in the germline V gene. The CDR3 loop spans 14 amino acids. V shed 3 bases and J shed 10 bases, with 15 bases lying between them. The CDR3 sequence: CATSDPLLGQEQFF. The CDR3 DNA sequence: TGTGCCACCAGTGATCCCCTCCTAGGACAAGAGCAGTTCTTC.

The table lists this clonotype with many counts. This rearrangement joins TRBV7-8 to TRBJ2-7, with D maybe TRBD1 (6 bases). Germline-derived CDR1 and CDR2 are SGHVS and FQNEAQ. This CDR3 contains 18 residues. Deletions cut 1 base from V and 4 bases from J, with 23 bases between. CDR3 nucleotide sequence: TGTGCCAGCAGCTTAGTTTTGGGGGCTTCAGGTCGGGTTTACGAGCAGTACTTC. Encoded protein: CASSLVLGASGRVYEQYF.

This clonotype was detected many times. The V call is TRBV11-2, the J call TRBJ2-7; TRBD1 agrees at 8 bases. Germline V gene sequence: CDR1 SGHAT, CDR2 FQNNGV. Trimming cost V 0 bases and J 5 bases; bases outside gene matches: 6. The CDR3 extends over 15 amino acids. CDR3 sequence reads: CASSLDGQGTHEQYF. The CDR3 DNA reads TGTGCCAGCAGCTTAGATGGACAGGGTACACACGAGCAGTACTTC.

This CDR3 is CASSPGLAGITDTQYF. The CDR3 DNA follows: TGTGCCAGCAGCCCGGGACTAGCGGGAATCACAGATACGCAGTATTTT. This chain joins TRBV9 and TRBJ2-3; 13 nucleotides line up with TRBD2. CDR1 is SGDLS and CDR2 is YYNGEE in the germline V gene. CDR3 length: 16 residues. V shed 4 bases, J shed 2 bases, and the junction held 4 bases outside the gene matches. The whole variable domain, remainder taken from reference TRBV9 and TRBJ2-3, is DSGVTQTPKHLITATGQRVTLRCSPRSGDLSVYWYQQSLDQGLQFLIQYYNGEERAKGNILERFSAQQFPDLHSELNLSSLELGDSALYFCASSPGLAGITDTQYFGPGTRLTVL.

This clonotype was counted ten times or more. This rearrangement joins TRBV6-5 to TRBJ1-5; D gene unclear. Per the germline V gene, CDR1 is MNHEY and CDR2 is SVGAGI. This CDR3 is 15 amino acids long. With 0 bases removed from V and 0 bases from J, the gap between germline ends came to 6 bases. This CDR3 is CASSYSHNSNQPQHF. CDR3 DNA: TGTGCCAGCAGTTACTCGCACAATAGCAATCAGCCCCAGCATTTT.

This clonotype was observed many times. The V call is TRBV28, the J call TRBJ1-2, with 10 bases identical to TRBD1. Looked up from germline, CDR1 is MDHEN and CDR2 is SYDVKM. V shed 2 bases, J shed 6 bases, and the junction held 9 bases outside the gene matches. This CDR3 is built from 16 residues. CDR3 bases: TGTGCCAGCAGTTTAAGGGGGACAGGGGAGGTCGATGGCTACACCTTC. This encodes CASSLRGTGEVDGYTF.